This T cell receptor beta chain was observed in a study of shared T cell receptors in the human thymus. This CDR3 is built from 14 residues. Germline CDR1 GTSNPN, CDR2 SVGIG (reference sequence). V was cut by 5 bases and J by 4 bases, with 17 bases left in between. The table came from immunoSEQ multiplex PCR; TCRdb's copy has only in-frame clones and leaves some out. Seen here are approximately 760,000 clones, 70% to 90% observed once, and the top ten hold roughly 0.01%. The sample was also reused in another study, on human thymus T cells. From that paper: Thymus tissue for the work was resected from patients undergoing corrective heart surgery. Related research described thymic repertoires that were highly overlapping among unrelated individuals.

This clonotype was sampled from a girl under three years old with a congenital heart defect. The sample consisted of thymocytes. V gene TRBV30 combines with J gene TRBJ1-1, with D possibly matching TRBD1 (6 bases). The CDR3 nucleotides are TGTGCCTGGGACCAGGGGAGAGTGGGCACTGAAGCTTTCTTT. Encoded protein: CAWDQGRVGTEAFF.